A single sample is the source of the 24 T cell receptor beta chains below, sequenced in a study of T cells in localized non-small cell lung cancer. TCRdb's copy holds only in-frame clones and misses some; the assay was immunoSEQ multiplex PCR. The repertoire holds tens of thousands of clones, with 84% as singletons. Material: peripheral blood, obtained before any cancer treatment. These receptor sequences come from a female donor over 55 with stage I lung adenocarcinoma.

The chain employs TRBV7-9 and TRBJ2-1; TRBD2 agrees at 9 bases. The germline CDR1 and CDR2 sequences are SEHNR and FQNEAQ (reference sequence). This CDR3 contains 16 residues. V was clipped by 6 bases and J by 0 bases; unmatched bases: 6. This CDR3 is CASRPSGASSYNEQFF. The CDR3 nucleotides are TGTGCCAGCAGACCTAGCGGGGCGAGCTCCTACAATGAGCAGTTCTTC.

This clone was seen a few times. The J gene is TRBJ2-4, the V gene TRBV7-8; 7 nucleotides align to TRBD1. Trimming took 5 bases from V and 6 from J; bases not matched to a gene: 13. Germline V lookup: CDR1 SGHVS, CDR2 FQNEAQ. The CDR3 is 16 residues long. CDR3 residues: CASSKLRVRTGNIQYF. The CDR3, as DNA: TGTGCCAGCAGCAAACTCAGGGTGAGGACAGGAAACATTCAGTACTTC.

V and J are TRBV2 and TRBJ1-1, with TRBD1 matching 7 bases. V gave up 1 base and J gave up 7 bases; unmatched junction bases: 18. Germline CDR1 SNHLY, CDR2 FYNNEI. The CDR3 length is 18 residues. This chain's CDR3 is CASSEDRGFLTMVFEAFF. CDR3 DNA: TGTGCCAGCAGTGAAGACAGGGGATTCCTAACCATGGTTTTTGAAGCTTTCTTT. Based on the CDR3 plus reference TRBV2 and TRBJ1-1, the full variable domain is EPEVTQTPSHQVTQMGQEVILRCVPISNHLYFYWYRQILGQKVEFLVSFYNNEISEKSEIFDDQFSVERPDGSNFTLKIRSTKLEDSAMYFCASSEDRGFLTMVFEAFFGQGTRLTVV.

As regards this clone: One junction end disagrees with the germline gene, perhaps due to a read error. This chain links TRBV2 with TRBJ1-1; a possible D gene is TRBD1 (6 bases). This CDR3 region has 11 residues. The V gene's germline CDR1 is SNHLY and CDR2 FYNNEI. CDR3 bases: TGCGCCGGCGGACAGTACACTGAAGCTTTCTTT. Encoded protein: CAGGQYTEAFF.

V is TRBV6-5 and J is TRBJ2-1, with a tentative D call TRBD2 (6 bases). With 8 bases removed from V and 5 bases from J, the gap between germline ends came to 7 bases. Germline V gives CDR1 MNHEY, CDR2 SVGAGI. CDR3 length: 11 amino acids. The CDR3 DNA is TGTGCCAGCTGGAGGGACAATGAGCAGTTCTTC. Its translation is CASWRDNEQFF.

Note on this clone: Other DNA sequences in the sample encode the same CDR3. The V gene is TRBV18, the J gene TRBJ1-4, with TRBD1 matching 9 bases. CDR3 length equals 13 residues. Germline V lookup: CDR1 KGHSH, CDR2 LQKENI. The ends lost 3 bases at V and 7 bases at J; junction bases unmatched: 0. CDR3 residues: CASSPGQGEKLFF. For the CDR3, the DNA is TGTGCCAGCTCACCGGGACAGGGTGAAAAACTGTTTTTT.

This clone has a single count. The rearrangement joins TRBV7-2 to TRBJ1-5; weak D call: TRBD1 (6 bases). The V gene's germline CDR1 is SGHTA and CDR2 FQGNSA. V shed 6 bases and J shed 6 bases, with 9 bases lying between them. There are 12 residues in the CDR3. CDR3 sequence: CASSVQGQPQHF. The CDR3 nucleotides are TGTGCCAGCAGTGTACAGGGTCAGCCCCAGCATTTT.

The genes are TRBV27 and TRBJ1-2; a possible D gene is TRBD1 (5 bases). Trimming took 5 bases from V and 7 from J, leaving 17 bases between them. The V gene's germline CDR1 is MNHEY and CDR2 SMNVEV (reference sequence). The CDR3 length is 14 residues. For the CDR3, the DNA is TGTGCCAGCAGTGGGGGGTGGGGGAGTCGTGGCTACACCTTC. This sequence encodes CASSGGWGSRGYTF.

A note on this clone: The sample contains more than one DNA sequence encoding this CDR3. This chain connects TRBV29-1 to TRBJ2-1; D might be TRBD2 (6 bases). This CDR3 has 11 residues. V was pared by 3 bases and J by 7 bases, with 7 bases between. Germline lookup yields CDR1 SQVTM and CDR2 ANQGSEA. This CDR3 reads CSVEGRNEQFF. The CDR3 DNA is TGCAGCGTTGAGGGGAGGAATGAGCAGTTCTTC.

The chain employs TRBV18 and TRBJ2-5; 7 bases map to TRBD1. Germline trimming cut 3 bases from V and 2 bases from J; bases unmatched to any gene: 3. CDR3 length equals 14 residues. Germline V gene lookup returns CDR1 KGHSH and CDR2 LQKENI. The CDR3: CASSPGQVQETQYF. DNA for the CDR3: TGTGCCAGCTCACCCGGACAGGTTCAAGAGACCCAGTACTTC.

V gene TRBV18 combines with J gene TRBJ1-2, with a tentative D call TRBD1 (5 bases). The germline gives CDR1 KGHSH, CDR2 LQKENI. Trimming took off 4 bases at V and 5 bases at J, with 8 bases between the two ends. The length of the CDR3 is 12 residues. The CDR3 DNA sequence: TGTGCCAGCTCACAACAGGAGTATGGCTACACCTTC. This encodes CASSQQEYGYTF.

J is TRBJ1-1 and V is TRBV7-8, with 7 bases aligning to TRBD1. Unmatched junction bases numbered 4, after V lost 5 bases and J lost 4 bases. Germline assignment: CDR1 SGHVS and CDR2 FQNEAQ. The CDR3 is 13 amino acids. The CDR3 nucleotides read TGTGCCAGCAGCCTCGACAGGGTCACTGAAGCTTTCTTT. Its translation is CASSLDRVTEAFF.

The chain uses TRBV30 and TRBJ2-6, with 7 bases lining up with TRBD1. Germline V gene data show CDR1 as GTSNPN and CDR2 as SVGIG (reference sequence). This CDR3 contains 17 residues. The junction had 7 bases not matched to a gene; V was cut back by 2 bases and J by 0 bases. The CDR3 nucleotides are TGTGCCTGGAGTACAGGGGCCTCCTTCTCTGGGGCCAACGTCCTGACTTTC. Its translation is CAWSTGASFSGANVLTF.

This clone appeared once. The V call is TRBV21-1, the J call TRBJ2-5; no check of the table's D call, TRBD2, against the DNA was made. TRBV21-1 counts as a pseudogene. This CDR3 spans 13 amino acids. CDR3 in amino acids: CASSSRVQETQYF. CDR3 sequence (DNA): TGTGCCAGCAGCAGCCGGGTTCAAGAGACCCAGTACTTC.

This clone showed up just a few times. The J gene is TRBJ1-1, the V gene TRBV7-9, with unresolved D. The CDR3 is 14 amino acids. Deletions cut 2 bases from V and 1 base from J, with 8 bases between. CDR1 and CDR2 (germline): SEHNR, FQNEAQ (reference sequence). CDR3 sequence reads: CASSLRAGNTEAFF. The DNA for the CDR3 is TGTGCCAGCAGCTTACGGGCGGGGAACACTGAAGCTTTCTTT.

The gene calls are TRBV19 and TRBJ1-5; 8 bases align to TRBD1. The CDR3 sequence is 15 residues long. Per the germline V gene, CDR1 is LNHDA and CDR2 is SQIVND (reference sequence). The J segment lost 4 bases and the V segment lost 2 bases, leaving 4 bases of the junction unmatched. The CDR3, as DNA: TGTGCCAGTAGTATACAGGGGGCCATTAATCAGCCCCAGCATTTT. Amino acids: CASSIQGAINQPQHF. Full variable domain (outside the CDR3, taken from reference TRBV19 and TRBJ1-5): DGGITQSPKYLFRKEGQNVTLSCEQNLNHDAMYWYRQDPGQGLRLIYYSQIVNDFQKGDIAEGYSVSREKKESFPLTVTSAQKNPTAFYLCASSIQGAINQPQHFGDGTRLSIL.

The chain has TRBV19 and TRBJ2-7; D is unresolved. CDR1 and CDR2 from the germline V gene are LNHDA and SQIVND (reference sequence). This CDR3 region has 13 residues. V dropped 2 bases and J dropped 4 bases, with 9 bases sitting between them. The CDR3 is CASSIMPGYEQYF. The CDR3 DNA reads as TGTGCCAGTAGTATAATGCCGGGTTACGAGCAGTACTTC.

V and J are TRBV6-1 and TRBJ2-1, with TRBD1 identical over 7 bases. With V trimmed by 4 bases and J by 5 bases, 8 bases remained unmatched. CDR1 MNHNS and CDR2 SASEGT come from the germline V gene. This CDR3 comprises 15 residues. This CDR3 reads CASSVTQGVNNEQFF. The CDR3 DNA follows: TGTGCCAGCAGTGTAACGCAGGGGGTGAACAATGAGCAGTTCTTC.

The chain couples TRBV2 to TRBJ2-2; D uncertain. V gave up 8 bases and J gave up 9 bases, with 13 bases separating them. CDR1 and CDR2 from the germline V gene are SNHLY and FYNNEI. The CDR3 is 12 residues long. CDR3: CASSPSGRELFF. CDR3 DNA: TGTGCCAGCTCCCCTTCCGGCCGGGAGCTGTTTTTT.

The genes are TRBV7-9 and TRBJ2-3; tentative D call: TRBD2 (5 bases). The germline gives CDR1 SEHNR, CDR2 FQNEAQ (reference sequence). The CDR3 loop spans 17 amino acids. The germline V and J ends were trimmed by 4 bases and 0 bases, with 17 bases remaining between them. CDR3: CASSSPFGAVSTDTQYF. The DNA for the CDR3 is TGTGCCAGCAGCTCACCCTTCGGAGCGGTTAGCACAGATACGCAGTATTTT.

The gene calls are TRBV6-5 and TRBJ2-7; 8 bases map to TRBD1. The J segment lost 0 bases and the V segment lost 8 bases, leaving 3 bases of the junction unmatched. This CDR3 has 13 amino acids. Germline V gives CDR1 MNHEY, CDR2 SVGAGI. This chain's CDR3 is CASWDRLSYEQYF. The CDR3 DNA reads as TGTGCCAGCTGGGACAGGCTCTCCTACGAGCAGTACTTC.

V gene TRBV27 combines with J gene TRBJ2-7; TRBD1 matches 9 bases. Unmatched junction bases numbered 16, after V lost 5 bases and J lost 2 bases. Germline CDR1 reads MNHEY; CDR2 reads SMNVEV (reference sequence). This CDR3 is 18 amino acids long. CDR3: CASSTYFEQGAKTYEQYF. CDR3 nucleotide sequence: TGTGCCAGCAGTACCTACTTTGAACAGGGGGCAAAAACCTACGAGCAGTACTTC.

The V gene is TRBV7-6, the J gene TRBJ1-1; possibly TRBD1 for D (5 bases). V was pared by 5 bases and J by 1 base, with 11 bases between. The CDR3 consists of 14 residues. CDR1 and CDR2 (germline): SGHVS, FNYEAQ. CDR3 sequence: CASSTGQPNTEAFF. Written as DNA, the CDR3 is TGTGCCAGCAGCACTGGACAACCGAACACTGAAGCTTTCTTT.

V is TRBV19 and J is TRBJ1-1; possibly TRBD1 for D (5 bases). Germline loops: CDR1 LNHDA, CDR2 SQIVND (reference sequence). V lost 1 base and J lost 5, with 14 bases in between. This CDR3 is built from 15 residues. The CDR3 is CASSIGEGVRTEAFF. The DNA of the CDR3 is TGTGCCAGTAGTATAGGGGAAGGGGTCCGGACTGAAGCTTTCTTT.